This entry describes one T cell receptor (beta chain). As yet, its antigen is unknown. 5'RACE with constant-segment primers built TCRalpha and TCRbeta cDNA libraries with UMIs. TCRdb re-called the 5' RACE reads with MiXCR, one entry per CDR3 protein. The sample holds 350,000 to 450,000 distinct CDR3 sequences, roughly 14% seen once. These data come from a study of T-cell memory formation after mild COVID-19. Study conclusions and caveats: Clones contracting over day 15 to 85 were CD4/CD8 balanced, with later expanders leaning CD4+. Contracting CD4+ clones lay largely in CM and EM, with CD8+ ones residing in EMRA.

Germline CDR1 is MNHEY and CDR2 is SVGAGI. Trimming pared 5 bases from V and 3 bases from J, leaving 16 bases between. The CDR3 runs 16 residues. Sequencing was carried out using PBMCs or a T cell subset sorted from them (not recorded which). The chain joins TRBV6-5 to TRBJ1-4; D perhaps matches TRBD1 (6 bases). This TCR derives from a man between 18 and 29 years old who had mild COVID-19 (a few samples of this study predate the infection). Cell type and time point are not known. CDR3 nucleotide sequence: TGTGCCAGCAGTCGGGGGGTACAGGGAGCTAATGAAAAACTGTTTTTT. Amino acids: CASSRGVQGANEKLFF.